A single sample gave rise to the 26 T cell receptor beta chains below, sequenced in a study of T cell responses to AZD1222 COVID-19 vaccine. Clones were sequenced by immunoSEQ multiplex PCR, and TCRdb holds only the in-frame ones, with some missing. The sample carries 130,000 to 150,000 clones, 75% to 90% recorded once. The specimen comprised peripheral blood, sampled on day 0 of MenACWY control vaccination. Receptors were obtained from an adult in good health.

The chain combines TRBV5-6 with TRBJ2-7, with D perhaps TRBD1 or TRBD2 (5 bases each). This CDR3 is built from 13 residues. Germline V gene sequence: CDR1 SGHDT, CDR2 YYEEEE. V was clipped by 4 bases and J by 3 bases, with 11 bases between them. CDR3 in amino acids: CASSLGDDYEQYV. For the CDR3, the DNA is TGTGCCAGCAGCCTGGGGGATGACTACGAGCAGTACGTC.

CDR3 residues: CASSMGQGAADTQYF. DNA of the CDR3: TGTGCCAGCAGCATGGGACAGGGGGCAGCAGATACGCAGTATTTT. The chain employs TRBV11-2 and TRBJ2-3; 12 bases are shared with TRBD1. The CDR3 sequence is 15 residues long. In germline, CDR1 is SGHAT, CDR2 FQNNGV. V lost 5 bases, J lost 4 bases, and 4 bases stayed unmatched.

This clone was recorded a few times. The V and J genes are TRBV10-2 and TRBJ2-7; D unclear. The CDR3 runs to 13 residues. V lost 4 bases to trimming and J lost 3 bases, with 10 bases between them. Germline V gene sequence: CDR1 WSHSY, CDR2 SAAADI. CDR3 region: CASSVTDFYEQYF. CDR3 bases: TGCGCCAGCAGTGTTACTGACTTCTACGAGCAGTACTTC.

This chain connects TRBV7-9 to TRBJ2-7; TRBD1 might be the D (6 bases). Trimming removed 5 bases at V and 2 bases at J, with 13 bases between. The CDR3 consists of 14 residues. Germline V gene sequence: CDR1 SEHNR, CDR2 FQNEAQ (reference sequence). For the CDR3, the DNA is TGTGCCAGCAGCCCTGACAGGTTCCCCTACGAGCAGTACTTC. This encodes CASSPDRFPYEQYF.

The chain recombines TRBV10-3 with TRBJ1-2; tentatively, D is TRBD1 (5 bases). The CDR3 spans 13 residues. Germline-derived CDR1 and CDR2 are ENHRY and SYGVKD. Trimming cost V 1 base and J 5 bases, with 8 bases left between them. The CDR3 here is CAISEFGQYGYTF. In DNA form, the CDR3 reads TGTGCCATCAGTGAGTTTGGACAATATGGCTACACCTTC.

This chain joins TRBV7-2 and TRBJ1-5; 7 bases are a match to TRBD1. The CDR3 length is 13 residues. Trimming at V came to 6 bases and at J to 6 bases, leaving 5 bases not matched to a gene. Per the germline V gene, CDR1 is SGHTA and CDR2 is FQGNSA. The CDR3 sequence: CASRLTGRQPQHF. In nucleotides, the CDR3 is TGTGCCAGCAGATTGACAGGGCGTCAGCCCCAGCATTTT. Variable domain in full (rest from reference TRBV7-2 and TRBJ1-5): GAGVSQSPSNKVTEKGKDVELRCDPISGHTALYWYRQSLGQGLEFLIYFQGNSAPDKSGLPSDRFSAERTGGSVSTLTIQRTQQEDSAVYLCASRLTGRQPQHFGDGTRLSIL.

The CDR3, as DNA: TGTGCCAGCAGCTTGGGTATGAGGTCCTACGAGCAGTACTTC. Protein: CASSLGMRSYEQYF. The chain recombines TRBV11-1 with TRBJ2-7; D is undetermined. The CDR3 is 14 residues long. The V end lost 3 bases, the J end lost 1 base, and 10 bases lay between the germline ends. The germline gives CDR1 SGHAT, CDR2 FQDESV (reference sequence). Full variable domain (rest looked up from reference TRBV11-1 and TRBJ2-7): EAEVAQSPRYKITEKSQAVAFWCDPISGHATLYWYRQILGQGPELLVQFQDESVVDDSQLPKDRFSAERLKGVDSTLKIQPAELGDSAMYLCASSLGMRSYEQYFGPGTRLTVT.

In its sample, this clone was seen a few times. J is TRBJ2-1 and V is TRBV7-9, with 8 positions matching TRBD1. With 1 base clipped from V and 2 bases from J, the junction kept 1 base outside the gene matches. Germline V lookup: CDR1 SEHNR, CDR2 FQNEAQ (reference sequence). The CDR3 extends over 15 amino acids. CDR3 region: CASSLGQGPYNEQFF. Here the CDR3 DNA reads TGTGCCAGCAGCTTAGGACAGGGGCCCTACAATGAGCAGTTCTTC.

The V gene is TRBV7-9, the J gene TRBJ1-2; 7 bases are a match to TRBD1. This CDR3 comprises 16 residues. The germline CDR1 and CDR2 sequences are SEHNR and FQNEAQ (reference sequence). V was clipped by 5 bases and J by 2 bases; unmatched bases: 11. The chain's CDR3 is CASSPFGGQINYGYTF. As DNA, the CDR3 is TGTGCCAGCAGCCCCTTCGGGGGACAGATCAACTATGGCTACACCTTC.

CDR3 sequence (DNA): TGCGCCAGCAGCTTGGGGGCCCACGGAACTGAAGCTTTCTTT. Its translation: CASSLGAHGTEAFF. This rearrangement joins TRBV5-1 to TRBJ1-1; D is unclear. The CDR3 spans 14 residues. Looked up from germline, CDR1 is SGHRS and CDR2 is YFSETQ. V lost 0 bases to trimming and J lost 5 bases, with 11 bases between them.

The rearrangement links TRBV10-1 to TRBJ1-1; D possibly corresponds to TRBD1 (6 bases). The CDR3 is made up of 14 amino acids. Per germline, CDR1 WNHNN and CDR2 SYGVQD (reference sequence). V was cut by 0 bases and J by 5 bases, with 10 bases left in between. CDR3 sequence: CASSESIGGTEAFF. CDR3 in DNA: TGCGCCAGCAGTGAGTCAATAGGGGGGACTGAAGCTTTCTTT.

V is TRBV6-4 and J is TRBJ2-1; no reliable D call. V was cut by 4 bases and J by 0 bases, with 10 bases left in between. The CDR3 extends over 15 amino acids. Germline-derived CDR1 and CDR2 are MRHNA and SNTAGT. Here the CDR3 reads CASSAVESSYNEQFF. The CDR3 DNA reads TGTGCCAGCAGTGCTGTGGAGAGCTCCTACAATGAGCAGTTCTTC.

The chain uses TRBV28 and TRBJ2-7; TRBD1 aligns across 7 bases. The CDR3 is made up of 14 amino acids. V shed 6 bases and J 2 bases; nucleotides not matched to a gene: 7. In germline, CDR1 is MDHEN, CDR2 SYDVKM. CDR3 amino acids: CASSVTGRPYEQYV. The CDR3 DNA follows: TGTGCCAGCAGCGTGACAGGGCGTCCCTACGAGCAGTACGTC.

As DNA, the CDR3 is TGTGCCAGCAGGGAACAGGGGTTCTCTGGAAACACCATATATTTT. Translated: CASREQGFSGNTIYF. The gene calls are TRBV25-1 and TRBJ1-3, with 7 bases matching TRBD1. Germline values: CDR1 MGHDK, CDR2 SYGVNS. The ends lost 6 bases at V and 0 bases at J; junction bases unmatched: 5. CDR3 length equals 15 residues.

The V call is TRBV10-2, the J call TRBJ1-6; maybe TRBD1 (6 bases). From germline, CDR1 is WSHSY and CDR2 SAAADI. The V end was cut by 4 bases, the J end by 7 bases, with 11 bases between. CDR3 length equals 14 residues. CDR3 amino acids: CASSAPTGNSPLHF. The CDR3 DNA follows: TGCGCCAGCAGTGCACCAACAGGGAATTCACCCCTCCACTTT.

The table lists this clone with a count of one. V usage is TRBV29-1 and J usage is TRBJ1-2; no clear D. V lost 6 bases, J lost 5 bases, and 7 bases lay in between. Looked up from germline, CDR1 is SQVTM and CDR2 is ANQGSEA. The CDR3 is 10 amino acids. CDR3 nucleotide sequence: TGCAGCGTGCTCCAATATGGCTACACCTTC. The encoded protein is CSVLQYGYTF.

The chain has TRBV5-1 and TRBJ1-3; unclear D gene. Germline CDR1 reads SGHRS; CDR2 reads YFSETQ. Trimming shortened V by 1 base and J by 0 bases, and 11 bases separated the two germline ends. This CDR3 spans 16 amino acids. CDR3 in DNA: TGCGCCAGCAGCTTGTCGGCCCGGGCCTCTGGAAACACCATATATTTT. Translating it yields CASSLSARASGNTIYF.

The chain employs TRBV15 and TRBJ2-3; TRBD2 matches 10 bases. The junction had 15 bases not matched to a gene; V was cut back by 1 base and J by 14 bases. The CDR3 covers 16 residues. Germline CDR1 LNHNV, CDR2 YYDKDF (reference sequence). The CDR3 coding sequence is TGTGCCACCAGCAGAGCGGGTCGAGCGGGGGGGCGCGGTCCGTATTTT. It specifies CATSRAGRAGGRGPYF.

The rearrangement links TRBV9 to TRBJ1-1, with D perhaps matching TRBD1 (5 bases). The V and J ends lost 3 bases and 0 bases respectively, with 9 bases between them. The CDR3 covers 14 residues. The germline V gene has CDR1 SGDLS and CDR2 YYNGEE. The DNA for the CDR3 is TGTGCCAGCAGCGCCGACAGCTTGAACACTGAAGCTTTCTTT. This sequence encodes CASSADSLNTEAFF.

The chain employs TRBV5-1 and TRBJ2-2; D is perhaps TRBD1 or TRBD2 (5 bases each). This CDR3 has 15 amino acids. CDR1 is SGHRS and CDR2 is YFSETQ in the germline V gene. V gave up 4 bases and J gave up 5 bases, with 15 bases separating them. The CDR3 DNA is TGCGCCAGCAGCGCCGGGACGGAGATGACCGGGGAGCTGTTTTTT. This codes for CASSAGTEMTGELFF. The variable domain in full, with the rest retrieved from reference TRBV5-1 and TRBJ2-2, is KAGVTQTPRYLIKTRGQQVTLSCSPISGHRSVSWYQQTPGQGLQFLFEYFSETQRNKGNFPGRFSGRQFSNSRSEMNVSTLELGDSALYLCASSAGTEMTGELFFGEGSRLTVL.

This chain uses TRBV5-5 with TRBJ2-7; TRBD1 matches 9 bases. Germline CDR1 reads SGHKS; CDR2 reads YYEKEE (reference sequence). CDR3 length: 14 residues. Germline trimming cut 5 bases from V and 5 bases from J; bases unmatched to any gene: 8. The CDR3 protein is CASRQTGQGNEQYF. CDR3 coding DNA: TGTGCCAGCAGGCAAACGGGACAGGGTAACGAGCAGTACTTC.

This CDR3 is CSVGYGANEQFF. Written as DNA, the CDR3 is TGCAGCGTTGGATATGGGGCGAATGAGCAGTTCTTC. This chain uses TRBV29-1 with TRBJ2-1, with TRBD1 as a possible D gene (5 bases). The V end lost 4 bases, the J end lost 7 bases, and 11 bases lay between the germline ends. Per the germline V gene, CDR1 is SQVTM and CDR2 is ANQGSEA. The CDR3 is made up of 12 amino acids.

The chain employs TRBV11-2 and TRBJ1-1; D call uncertain. The ends were cut back, 5 bases at V and 0 bases at J, with 22 bases in the middle. The CDR3 spans 18 residues. CDR1 and CDR2 from the germline V gene are SGHAT and FQNNGV. The DNA of the CDR3 is TGTGCCAGCAGCCGCAGAGTCTCGCTGTCCCCCGTGAACACTGAAGCTTTCTTT. It translates to CASSRRVSLSPVNTEAFF.

The chain couples TRBV3-1 (or the pseudogene TRBV3-2) to TRBJ1-2; D gene ambiguous. Germline lookup yields CDR1 LGHDT and CDR2 YNNKEL (reference sequence). Deletions cut 4 bases from V and 9 bases from J, with 18 bases between. The CDR3 has 14 residues. The CDR3 spells CASSRMSLTMSYTF. In DNA, the CDR3 is TGTGCCAGCAGCCGCATGTCACTGACTATGAGCTACACCTTC.

The V call is TRBV5-4, the J call TRBJ1-2, with D unclear. Germline values: CDR1 SGHNT, CDR2 YYREEE (reference sequence). The CDR3 totals 15 residues. Trimming removed 0 bases from V and 1 base from J, with 10 bases in between. The CDR3 nucleotides read TGTGCCAGCAGCTTGGCGTTAGGTAGTAACTATGGCTACACCTTC. Encoded protein: CASSLALGSNYGYTF.

The rearrangement joins TRBV28 to TRBJ1-5; 7 bases match TRBD1. Trimming removed 6 bases from V and 6 bases from J; junction bases left unmatched: 14. The length of the CDR3 is 16 residues. Germline assignment: CDR1 MDHEN and CDR2 SYDVKM. CDR3 amino acids: CASSPVTGRMFQPQHF. The CDR3 DNA is TGTGCCAGCAGCCCCGTGACAGGGAGAATGTTTCAGCCCCAGCATTTT.